The 22 T cell receptor beta chains given below trace back to one sample, sequenced in a study of graft-versus-host responses after intestinal transplantation (dated by TCRdb to the early 2020s). Library prep was done by the immunoSEQ multiplex PCR assay. TCRdb mirrors the immuneACCESS table, restricted to in-frame sequences. Some clones are absent from its copies; in checked studies, under half trace to an unresolved V gene, and the reason for the others is unknown. The sample data list tens of thousands of clones, and 85% to 95% of these were observed just once. Around 46% of the sample rests with the top ten. The sample here was PBMCs, taken roughly 260 days after intestinal transplant. The receptors derive from a human patient who received an intestinal transplant, so some T cells may come from the graft donor.

V is TRBV13 and J is TRBJ1-2; 9 bases are a match to TRBD1. This CDR3 is 17 amino acids long. V gave up 3 bases and J gave up 3 bases; unmatched junction bases: 11. Looked up from germline, CDR1 is PRHDT and CDR2 is FYEKMQ (reference sequence). CDR3 nucleotides: TGTGCCAGCAGCTTGGGGACAGGGAACTTCTGGGACTATGGCTACACCTTC. It encodes CASSLGTGNFWDYGYTF.

This clone was observed a single time. This chain links TRBV7-9 with TRBJ2-2; 9 bases agree with TRBD2. Germline lookup yields CDR1 SEHNR and CDR2 FQNEAQ (reference sequence). J was trimmed by 1 base and V by 5 bases; bases with no gene match: 5. The CDR3 consists of 16 residues. The CDR3 is CASSPRLAENTGELFF. In DNA, the CDR3 is TGTGCCAGCAGCCCCCGACTAGCGGAGAACACCGGGGAGCTGTTTTTT.

The chain couples TRBV9 to TRBJ1-6, with D hard to call. The CDR3 covers 12 residues. The V end lost 3 bases, the J end lost 9 bases, and 7 bases lay between the germline ends. CDR1 and CDR2 (germline): SGDLS, YYNGEE. The CDR3 loop is CASSGTGSPLHF. The CDR3 nucleotides are TGTGCCAGCAGCGGGACGGGTTCACCCCTCCACTTT.

The chain joins TRBV28 to TRBJ2-7; D assignment may be TRBD1 or TRBD2 (5 bases each). V gave up 7 bases and J gave up 1 base, with 14 bases separating them. Per the germline V gene, CDR1 is MDHEN and CDR2 is SYDVKM. The CDR3 consists of 14 residues. CDR3 in amino acids: CASKTGTASYEQYF. The CDR3 DNA is TGTGCCAGCAAGACCGGGACGGCTTCCTACGAGCAGTACTTC. The full variable domain, rest sourced from reference TRBV28 and TRBJ2-7, is DVKVTQSSRYLVKRTGEKVFLECVQDMDHENMFWYRQDPGLGLRLIYFSYDVKMKEKGDIPEGYSVSREKKERFSLILESASTNQTSMYLCASKTGTASYEQYFGPGTRLTVT.

The V and J genes are TRBV19 and TRBJ2-7; possibly TRBD2 for D (5 bases). CDR3 length: 14 residues. In germline, CDR1 is LNHDA, CDR2 SQIVND (reference sequence). V was clipped by 4 bases and J by 2 bases, with 12 bases between them. CDR3 sequence reads: CASSTPRGPYEQYF. DNA of the CDR3: TGTGCCAGTAGTACCCCACGAGGGCCCTACGAGCAGTACTTC.

This chain links TRBV7-9 with TRBJ1-1, with TRBD1 as a possible D gene (5 bases). V was shortened by 1 base and J by 5 bases, with 11 bases between the two germline ends. The V gene's germline CDR1 is SEHNR and CDR2 FQNEAQ (reference sequence). The CDR3 loop spans 14 amino acids. This CDR3 is CASSLEGRGTEAFF. The CDR3 DNA reads TGTGCCAGCAGCTTAGAGGGTCGGGGGACTGAAGCTTTCTTT.

The chain carries TRBV7-9 and TRBJ2-1; 12 nucleotides match TRBD2. The germline V gene encodes CDR1 SEHNR and CDR2 FQNEAQ (reference sequence). CDR3 length: 17 amino acids. V shed 6 bases, J shed 7 bases, and the junction held 13 bases outside the gene matches. The CDR3 loop is CASRAKGLAGGENEQFF. DNA for the CDR3: TGTGCCAGCAGGGCTAAGGGGCTAGCGGGAGGGGAAAATGAGCAGTTCTTC.

The genes are TRBV10-2 and TRBJ2-7, with D unresolved. The V end lost 8 bases, the J end lost 3 bases, and 2 bases lay between the germline ends. CDR3 length equals 9 residues. CDR1 and CDR2 (germline): WSHSY, SAAADI. This CDR3 reads CASGYEQYF. In DNA form, the CDR3 reads TGCGCCAGCGGCTACGAGCAGTACTTC.

This clone was seen just once. The chain joins TRBV4-2 to TRBJ2-7, with 12 nucleotides matching TRBD2. The CDR3 covers 16 residues. V dropped 0 bases and J dropped 2; count of bases not matched to a gene: 2. From germline, CDR1 is LGHNA and CDR2 YNFKEQ. This chain's CDR3 is CASSQDWTSGAYEQYF. In DNA, the CDR3 is TGTGCCAGCAGCCAAGATTGGACTAGCGGGGCCTACGAGCAGTACTTC.

This clone was seen a single time. One junction end does not reproduce the germline sequence, and a read error may be involved. The chain recombines TRBV19 with TRBJ2-7; 10 bases agree with TRBD2. This CDR3 contains 16 residues. Germline V gives CDR1 LNHDA, CDR2 SQIVND (reference sequence). DNA for the CDR3: TGTGCCAGTAGTATAGATCTAGCGGGAGTCACCTACGGGCAGTACTTC. Translation gives CASSIDLAGVTYGQYF.

The chain links TRBV5-1 to TRBJ2-7; 7 bases agree with TRBD1. The V segment lost 0 bases and the J segment 1 base; nucleotides outside the gene matches: 4. The CDR3 contains 15 residues. Per germline, CDR1 SGHRS and CDR2 YFSETQ. This CDR3 is CASSLVDRPSYEQYF. The CDR3 DNA reads as TGCGCCAGCAGCTTGGTGGACAGGCCTTCCTACGAGCAGTACTTC. Supplemented by reference TRBV5-1 and TRBJ2-7, the full variable domain reads KAGVTQTPRYLIKTRGQQVTLSCSPISGHRSVSWYQQTPGQGLQFLFEYFSETQRNKGNFPGRFSGRQFSNSRSEMNVSTLELGDSALYLCASSLVDRPSYEQYFGPGTRLTVT.

The CDR3 nucleotides are TGTGCCAGCAGCGCCACTAGCGGGACTTTCAATGAGCAGTTCTTC. Encoded protein: CASSATSGTFNEQFF. This rearrangement joins TRBV9 to TRBJ2-1, with 10 positions matching TRBD2. This CDR3 spans 15 amino acids. The V and J ends lost 3 bases and 6 bases, in that order; junction bases with no gene match: 6. CDR1 and CDR2 (germline): SGDLS, YYNGEE.

The chain carries TRBV5-1 and TRBJ2-1; 8 bases match TRBD2. The CDR3 is made up of 15 amino acids. From germline, CDR1 is SGHRS and CDR2 YFSETQ. V lost 4 bases, J lost 4 bases, and 7 bases stayed unmatched. CDR3 sequence (DNA): TGCGCCAGCAGCCTGACTAGCGCCCTATACAATGAGCAGTTCTTC. This encodes CASSLTSALYNEQFF.

The genes are TRBV11-2 and TRBJ1-1; D not certain. Germline-derived CDR1 and CDR2 are SGHAT and FQNNGV. Trimming took 5 bases from V and 3 from J, leaving 7 bases between them. This CDR3 has 12 residues. The chain's CDR3 is CASSIEYTEAFF. The CDR3 nucleotides read TGTGCCAGCAGCATTGAGTACACTGAAGCTTTCTTT.

CDR3 loop: CSVEIDGRDRTYEQYF. CDR3 nucleotides: TGCAGCGTTGAGATAGACGGCCGGGACAGAACCTACGAGCAGTACTTC. The chain uses TRBV29-1 and TRBJ2-7, with 7 bases aligning to TRBD1. Germline V gene sequence: CDR1 SQVTM, CDR2 ANQGSEA. The CDR3 is made up of 16 amino acids. V lost 3 bases, J lost 2 bases, and 13 bases stayed unmatched.

The chain joins TRBV27 to TRBJ2-7, with TRBD1 matching over 7 bases. The V gene end was trimmed by 7 bases and the J gene end by 0 bases; junction bases not matched to a gene: 6. The CDR3 runs 14 residues. Germline CDR1 MNHEY, CDR2 SMNVEV (reference sequence). CDR3 nucleotides: TGTGCCAGCAAGAGGGACAGCTTCTCCTACGAGCAGTACTTC. Amino acid sequence: CASKRDSFSYEQYF.

V gene TRBV9 combines with J gene TRBJ2-5; 11 positions match TRBD2. The CDR3 length is 15 residues. Losses at the gene ends were 4 bases for V and 9 bases for J; bases not matched to a gene: 11. Germline values: CDR1 SGDLS, CDR2 YYNGEE. The CDR3 DNA reads TGTGCCAGCAGCCCCCAGGGACTAGCGGAAGCGGCCCAGTACTTC. Translated: CASSPQGLAEAAQYF.

The chain couples TRBV29-1 to TRBJ2-1, with TRBD2 identical over 13 bases. Losses at the gene ends were 1 base for V and 0 bases for J; bases not matched to a gene: 3. Per the germline V gene, CDR1 is SQVTM and CDR2 is ANQGSEA. The CDR3 is 17 amino acids. This chain's CDR3 is CSVEGTSGSISYNEQFF. The CDR3 nucleotides read TGCAGCGTTGAAGGGACTAGCGGGAGTATCTCCTACAATGAGCAGTTCTTC.

This chain connects TRBV2 to TRBJ1-5; D call uncertain. V lost 6 bases and J lost 7, with 16 bases in between. The CDR3 is made up of 14 amino acids. Germline lookup yields CDR1 SNHLY and CDR2 FYNNEI. The CDR3 region is CASRRGRGGQPQHF. The DNA of the CDR3 is TGTGCCAGCAGGAGAGGACGCGGTGGGCAGCCCCAGCATTTT.

This sequence joins TRBV7-3 and TRBJ2-1, with 11 bases aligning to TRBD2. CDR1 is SGHTA, CDR2 FQGTGA, per germline. V shed 1 base, J shed 2 bases, and the junction held 7 bases outside the gene matches. The CDR3 covers 18 residues. The CDR3 sequence: CASSLITSGGRAYNEQFF. CDR3 bases: TGTGCCAGCAGCTTAATAACTAGCGGGGGCCGAGCCTACAATGAGCAGTTCTTC.

This chain links TRBV27 with TRBJ2-2; 7 bases align to TRBD2. J was trimmed by 6 bases and V by 6 bases; bases with no gene match: 16. This CDR3 spans 17 amino acids. Germline loops: CDR1 MNHEY, CDR2 SMNVEV (reference sequence). In DNA form, the CDR3 reads TGTGCCAGCAGCCCCGCGGGCGGGAGTAGTGTCGCCGGGGAGCTGTTTTTT. It translates to CASSPAGGSSVAGELFF.

The rearrangement links TRBV6-1 to TRBJ2-7; D could derive from TRBD1 or TRBD2 (5 bases each). This CDR3 is 15 amino acids long. Trimming left V 2 bases short and J 5 bases short, with 16 bases between. From germline, CDR1 is MNHNS and CDR2 SASEGT. The DNA for the CDR3 is TGTGCCAGCAGTGAAACCCCCGGGACGGCAGACGAGCAGTACTTC. This encodes CASSETPGTADEQYF.